This TCR beta chain was identified in a study of B cell selection in AIRE deficiency. As concerns this clone: Its antigen is unknown.

Findings and limits, study-wide: Healthy donors alone shared about a third of around 3,700 Treg sequences; patients alone about 10%. CDR3s were shorter in shared Treg sequences, reflecting few non-templated nucleotide insertions. Tconv and Treg cells from AIRE-deficient patients resembled healthy donors in TCRBV usage, CDR3 length and diversity. About 29% of healthy-donor shared Treg TCRbeta sequences appeared in patient Tconv cells.

Sorted regulatory T cells were CD4-positive, CD25-high and CD127-low or negative. Sequenced by immunoSEQ multiplex PCR; TCRdb stores in-frame clones only, minus some. The table includes 20,000 to 25,000 clones, approximately 94% detected once. This TCR came from a human donor with AIRE deficiency. Material for sequencing was Tregs sorted from PBMCs.

CDR3 residues: CASSPLGREGETQYF. The CDR3, as DNA: TGTGCCAGCAGCCCTTTGGGGCGGGAGGGTGAGACCCAGTACTTC. The V call is TRBV4-2, the J call TRBJ2-5; 9 bases line up with TRBD2. CDR1 is LGHNA, CDR2 YNFKEQ, per germline. The trim removed 4 bases at V and 5 bases at J, leaving 8 bases unmatched. The CDR3 has 15 amino acids.